The sample holds one count of the clone carrying this T cell receptor (beta chain). The antigen is not known. The CDR3 spans 14 residues. Germline V gives CDR1 MNHNS, CDR2 SASEGT. Trimming took 3 bases from V and 4 from J, leaving 13 bases between them. The sample is drawn from a study of shared clonotypes between healthy human individuals. About the research overall: For every donor, three CD4 naive, three CD4 memory, two CD8 naive and one CD8 memory plates were used. Study results and limitations: Non-shared clonotypes had lower generation probabilities than those shared by all four donors. It was expected that sequencing depth would affect clonotype sharing among donors.

Repertoires were generated with immunoSEQ multiplex PCR, while TCRdb's copy carries only in-frame clones and drops some. This table holds around 1.5 million clones, approximately 98% found once. Material: naive CD4+ T cells sorted from blood. Subset denoted: CD45RA+ positively selected. The receptor was isolated from a man younger than 40 in good health. This sequence joins TRBV6-1 and TRBJ2-7; perhaps D is TRBD1 or TRBD2 (5 bases each). In DNA form, the CDR3 reads TGTGCCAGCAGTGATCGGGGCTTACGTTACGAGCAGTACTTC. As protein: CASSDRGLRYEQYF.